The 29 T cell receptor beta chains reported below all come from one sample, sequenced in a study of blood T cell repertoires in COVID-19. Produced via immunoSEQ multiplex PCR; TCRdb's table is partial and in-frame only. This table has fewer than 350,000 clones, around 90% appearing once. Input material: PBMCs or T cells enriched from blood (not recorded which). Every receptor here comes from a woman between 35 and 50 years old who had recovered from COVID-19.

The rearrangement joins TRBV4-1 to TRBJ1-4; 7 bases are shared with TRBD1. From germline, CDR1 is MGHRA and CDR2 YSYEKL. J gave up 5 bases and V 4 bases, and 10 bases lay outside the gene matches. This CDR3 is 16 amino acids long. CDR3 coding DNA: TGCGCCAGCAGCCCTATACAGGGACAGCCCAATGAAAAACTGTTTTTT. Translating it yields CASSPIQGQPNEKLFF.

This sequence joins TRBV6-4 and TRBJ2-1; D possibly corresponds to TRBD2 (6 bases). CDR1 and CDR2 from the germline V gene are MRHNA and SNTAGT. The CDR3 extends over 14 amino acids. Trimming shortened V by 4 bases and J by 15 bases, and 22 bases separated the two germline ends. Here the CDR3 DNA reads TGTGCCAGCAGTGGCAGCCCGGGAGTGGGAGTCGTGTTCTTC. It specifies CASSGSPGVGVVFF.

CDR3 in amino acids: CASSLGRRETGELFF. As DNA, the CDR3 is TGTGCCAGCAGCTTAGGTCGGCGGGAGACCGGGGAGCTGTTTTTT. The gene calls are TRBV7-8 and TRBJ2-2, with 7 bases identical to TRBD2. The J segment lost 5 bases and the V segment lost 1 base, leaving 4 bases of the junction unmatched. Per the germline V gene, CDR1 is SGHVS and CDR2 is FQNEAQ. This CDR3 contains 15 residues.

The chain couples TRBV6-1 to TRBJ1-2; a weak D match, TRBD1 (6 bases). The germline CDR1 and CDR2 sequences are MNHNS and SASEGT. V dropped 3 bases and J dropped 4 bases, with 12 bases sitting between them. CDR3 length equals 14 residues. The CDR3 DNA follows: TGTGCCAGCAGTGAGGACGGGACAAGCTATGGCTACACCTTC. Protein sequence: CASSEDGTSYGYTF.

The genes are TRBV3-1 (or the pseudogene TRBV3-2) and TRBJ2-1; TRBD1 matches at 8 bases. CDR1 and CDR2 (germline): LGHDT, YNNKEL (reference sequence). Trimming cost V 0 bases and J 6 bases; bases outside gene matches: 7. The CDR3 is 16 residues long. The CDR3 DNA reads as TGTGCCAGCAGCCAAGAGGGGCAGGGGGCTACCAATGAGCAGTTCTTC. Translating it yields CASSQEGQGATNEQFF.

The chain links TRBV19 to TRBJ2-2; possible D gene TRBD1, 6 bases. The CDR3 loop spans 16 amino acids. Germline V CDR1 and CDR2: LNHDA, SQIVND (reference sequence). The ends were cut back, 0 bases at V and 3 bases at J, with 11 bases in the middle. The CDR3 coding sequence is TGTGCCAGTAGTATAGATGATACAGGGCACACCGGGGAGCTGTTTTTT. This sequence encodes CASSIDDTGHTGELFF.

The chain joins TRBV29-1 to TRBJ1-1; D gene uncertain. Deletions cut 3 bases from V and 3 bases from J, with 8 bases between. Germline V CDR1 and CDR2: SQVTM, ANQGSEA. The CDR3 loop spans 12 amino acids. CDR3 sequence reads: CSVDRRDTEAFF. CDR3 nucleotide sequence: TGCAGCGTTGATAGGCGGGACACTGAAGCTTTCTTT.

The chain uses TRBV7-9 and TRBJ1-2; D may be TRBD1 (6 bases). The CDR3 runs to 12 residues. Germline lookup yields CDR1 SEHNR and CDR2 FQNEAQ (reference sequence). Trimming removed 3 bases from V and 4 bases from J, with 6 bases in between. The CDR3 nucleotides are TGTGCCAGCAGCTTCAGGGGCTATGGCTACACCTTC. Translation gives CASSFRGYGYTF. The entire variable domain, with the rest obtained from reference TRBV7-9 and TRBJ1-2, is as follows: DTGVSQNPRHKITKRGQNVTFRCDPISEHNRLYWYRQTLGQGPEFLTYFQNEAQLEKSRLLSDRFSAERPKGSFSTLEIQRTEQGDSAMYLCASSFRGYGYTFGSGTRLTVV.

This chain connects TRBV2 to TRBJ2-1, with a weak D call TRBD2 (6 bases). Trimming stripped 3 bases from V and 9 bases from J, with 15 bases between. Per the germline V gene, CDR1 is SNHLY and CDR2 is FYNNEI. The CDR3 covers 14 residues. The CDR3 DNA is TGTGCCAGCAGTGAGGCCACCCCGCGGGGTGAGCAGTTCTTC. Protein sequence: CASSEATPRGEQFF.

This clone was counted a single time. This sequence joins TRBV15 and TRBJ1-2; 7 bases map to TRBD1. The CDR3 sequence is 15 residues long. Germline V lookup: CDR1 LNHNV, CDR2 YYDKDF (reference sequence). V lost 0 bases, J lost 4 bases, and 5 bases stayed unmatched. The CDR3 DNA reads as TGTGCCACCAGCAGAGATTATAACAGGGGCTATGGCTACACCTTC. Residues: CATSRDYNRGYGYTF.

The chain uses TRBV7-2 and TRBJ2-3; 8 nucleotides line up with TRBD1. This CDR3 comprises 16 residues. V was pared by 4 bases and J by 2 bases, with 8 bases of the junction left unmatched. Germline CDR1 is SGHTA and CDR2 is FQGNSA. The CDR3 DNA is TGTGCCAGCAGCTCCCAGACAGGGGTAATCACAGATACGCAGTATTTT. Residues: CASSSQTGVITDTQYF.

This CDR3 reads CASSQDARTGGFYEQYF. CDR3 coding DNA: TGTGCCAGCAGCCAAGATGCCCGGACAGGGGGCTTCTACGAGCAGTACTTC. The chain employs TRBV3-1 (or the pseudogene TRBV3-2) and TRBJ2-7, with 11 bases matching TRBD1. The junction had 7 bases not matched to a gene; V was cut back by 0 bases and J by 3 bases. The CDR3 extends over 17 amino acids. Germline CDR1 and CDR2: LGHDT and YNNKEL (reference sequence).

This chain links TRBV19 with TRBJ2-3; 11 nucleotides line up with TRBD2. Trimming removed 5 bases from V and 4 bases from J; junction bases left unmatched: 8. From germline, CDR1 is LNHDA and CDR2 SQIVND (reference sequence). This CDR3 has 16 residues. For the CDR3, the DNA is TGTGCCAGTAGTTGGTCTAGCGGGAGGTATGCAGATACGCAGTATTTT. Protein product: CASSWSSGRYADTQYF.

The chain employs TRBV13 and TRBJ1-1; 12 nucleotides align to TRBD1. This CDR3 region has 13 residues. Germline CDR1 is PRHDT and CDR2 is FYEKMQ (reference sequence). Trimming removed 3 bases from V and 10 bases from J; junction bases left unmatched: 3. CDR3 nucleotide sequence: TGTGCCAGCAGCTTGGGACAGGGGGCGGGAGCTTTCTTT. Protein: CASSLGQGAGAFF.

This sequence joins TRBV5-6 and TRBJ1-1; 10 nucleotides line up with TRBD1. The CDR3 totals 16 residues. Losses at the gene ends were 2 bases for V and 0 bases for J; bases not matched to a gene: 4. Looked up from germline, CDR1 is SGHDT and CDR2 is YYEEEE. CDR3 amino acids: CASSLPGQGMNTEAFF. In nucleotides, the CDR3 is TGTGCCAGCAGCTTACCGGGACAGGGGATGAACACTGAAGCTTTCTTT.

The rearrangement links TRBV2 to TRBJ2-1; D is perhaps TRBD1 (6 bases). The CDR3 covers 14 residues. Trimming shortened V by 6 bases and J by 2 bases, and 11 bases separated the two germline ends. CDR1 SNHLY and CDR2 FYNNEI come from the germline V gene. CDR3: CASRSGETYNEQFF. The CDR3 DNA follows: TGTGCCAGCAGGTCAGGGGAGACCTACAATGAGCAGTTCTTC.

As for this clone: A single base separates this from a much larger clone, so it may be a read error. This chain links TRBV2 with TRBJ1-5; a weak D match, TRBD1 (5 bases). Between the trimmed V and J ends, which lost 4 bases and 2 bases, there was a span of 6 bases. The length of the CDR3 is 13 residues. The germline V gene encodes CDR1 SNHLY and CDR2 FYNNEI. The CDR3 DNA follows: TGTGCCAGCAGTGGACAGCGCAATCAGCCCCAGCATTTT. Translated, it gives CASSGQRNQPQHF.

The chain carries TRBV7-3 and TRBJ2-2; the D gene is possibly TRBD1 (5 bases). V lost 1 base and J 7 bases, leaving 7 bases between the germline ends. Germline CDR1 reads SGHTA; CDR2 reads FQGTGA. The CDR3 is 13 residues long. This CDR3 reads CASSLNQGGELFF. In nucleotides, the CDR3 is TGTGCCAGCAGCTTAAATCAGGGCGGGGAGCTGTTTTTT.

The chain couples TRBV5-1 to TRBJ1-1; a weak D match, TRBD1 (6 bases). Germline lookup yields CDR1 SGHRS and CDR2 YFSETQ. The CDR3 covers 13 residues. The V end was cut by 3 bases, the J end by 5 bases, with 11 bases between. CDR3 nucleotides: TGCGCCAGCAGCTACCAAGGGGGTACTGAAGCTTTCTTT. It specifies CASSYQGGTEAFF.

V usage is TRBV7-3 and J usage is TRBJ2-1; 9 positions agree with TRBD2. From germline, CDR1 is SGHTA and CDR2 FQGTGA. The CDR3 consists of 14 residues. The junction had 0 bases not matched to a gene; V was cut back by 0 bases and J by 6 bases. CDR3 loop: CASSLTAGGNEQFF. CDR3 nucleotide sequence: TGTGCCAGCAGCTTAACAGCGGGGGGCAATGAGCAGTTCTTC.

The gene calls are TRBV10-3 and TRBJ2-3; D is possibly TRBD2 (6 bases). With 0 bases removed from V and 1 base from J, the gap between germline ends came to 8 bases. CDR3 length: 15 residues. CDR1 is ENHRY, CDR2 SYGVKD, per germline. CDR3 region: CAISESERGTDTQYF. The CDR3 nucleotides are TGTGCCATCAGTGAGTCTGAGCGGGGCACAGATACGCAGTATTTT.

CDR3 sequence: CASSPAGGNEKLFF. DNA of the CDR3: TGTGCCAGCTCACCGGCAGGGGGTAATGAAAAACTGTTTTTT. The chain is built from TRBV18 and TRBJ1-4; 7 nucleotides align to TRBD1. CDR3 length equals 14 residues. Germline V CDR1 and CDR2: KGHSH, LQKENI. V gave up 3 bases and J gave up 4 bases; unmatched junction bases: 2. The full variable domain, its missing parts supplied by reference TRBV18 and TRBJ1-4, is NAGVMQNPRHLVRRRGQEARLRCSPMKGHSHVYWYRQLPEEGLKFMVYLQKENIIDESGMPKERFSAEFPKEGPSILRIQQVVRGDSAAYFCASSPAGGNEKLFFGSGTQLSVL.

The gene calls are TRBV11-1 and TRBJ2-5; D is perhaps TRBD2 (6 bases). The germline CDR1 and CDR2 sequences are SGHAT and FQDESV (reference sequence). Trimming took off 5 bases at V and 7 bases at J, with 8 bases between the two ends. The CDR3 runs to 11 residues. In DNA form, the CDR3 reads TGTGCCAGCAGCCGGGAGTGGACCCAGTACTTC. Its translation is CASSREWTQYF. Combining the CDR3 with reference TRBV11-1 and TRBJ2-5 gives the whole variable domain EAEVAQSPRYKITEKSQAVAFWCDPISGHATLYWYRQILGQGPELLVQFQDESVVDDSQLPKDRFSAERLKGVDSTLKIQPAELGDSAMYLCASSREWTQYFGPGTRLLVL.

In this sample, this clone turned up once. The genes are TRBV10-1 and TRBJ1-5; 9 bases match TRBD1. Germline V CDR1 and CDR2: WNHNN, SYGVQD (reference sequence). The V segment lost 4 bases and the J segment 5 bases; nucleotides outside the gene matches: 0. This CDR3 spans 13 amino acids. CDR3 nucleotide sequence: TGCGCCAGCAGTGGGACAGGGGATCAGCCCCAGCATTTT. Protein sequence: CASSGTGDQPQHF.

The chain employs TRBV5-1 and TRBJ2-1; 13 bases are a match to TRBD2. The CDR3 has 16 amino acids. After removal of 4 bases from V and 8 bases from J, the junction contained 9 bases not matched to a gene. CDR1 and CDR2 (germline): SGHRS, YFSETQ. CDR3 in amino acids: CASSVRLAGGMDEQFF. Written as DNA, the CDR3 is TGCGCCAGCAGCGTCCGACTAGCGGGGGGCATGGATGAGCAGTTCTTC.

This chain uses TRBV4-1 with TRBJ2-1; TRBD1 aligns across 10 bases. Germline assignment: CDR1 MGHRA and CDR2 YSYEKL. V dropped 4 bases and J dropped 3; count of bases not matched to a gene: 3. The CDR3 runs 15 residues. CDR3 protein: CASSLGQGNYNEQFF. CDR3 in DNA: TGCGCCAGCAGCCTGGGACAGGGGAACTACAATGAGCAGTTCTTC.

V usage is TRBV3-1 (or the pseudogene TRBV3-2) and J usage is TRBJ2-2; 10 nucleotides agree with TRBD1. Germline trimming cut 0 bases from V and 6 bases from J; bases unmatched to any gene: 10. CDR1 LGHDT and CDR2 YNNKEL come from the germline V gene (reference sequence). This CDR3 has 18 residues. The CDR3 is CASSQDSSDRGRAGELFF. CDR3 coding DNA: TGTGCCAGCAGCCAAGATTCCTCGGACAGGGGGAGGGCCGGGGAGCTGTTTTTT.

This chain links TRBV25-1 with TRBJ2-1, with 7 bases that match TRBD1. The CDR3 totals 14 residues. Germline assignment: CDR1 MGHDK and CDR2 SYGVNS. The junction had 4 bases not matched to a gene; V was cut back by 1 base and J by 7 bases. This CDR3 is CASSEFGRGNEQFF. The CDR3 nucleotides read TGTGCCAGCAGTGAATTCGGCAGGGGGAATGAGCAGTTCTTC.

The CDR3 DNA sequence: TGCGCCAGCAGCTTAGGGGAGGGGAACACCGGGGAGCTGTTTTTT. Protein: CASSLGEGNTGELFF. V usage is TRBV5-1 and J usage is TRBJ2-2, with 7 bases fitting TRBD2. The CDR3 spans 15 residues. With V trimmed by 2 bases and J by 1 base, 2 bases remained unmatched. From germline, CDR1 is SGHRS and CDR2 YFSETQ.